This T cell receptor beta chain stems from a study of blood T cell repertoires in COVID-19. The assay was immunoSEQ multiplex PCR, and TCRdb's table has in-frame clones only and misses some. The sample holds around 80,000 clones, around 79% seen once. The specimen was peripheral blood. This clonotype originated in a man aged 45-60 years with active or convalescent COVID-19.

The DNA of the CDR3 is TGTGCCAGCAGCCCGGGACTAGCGAGGGATACGCAGTATTTT. Its protein is CASSPGLARDTQYF. The chain has TRBV4-2 and TRBJ2-3; TRBD2 agrees at 10 bases. Per germline, CDR1 LGHNA and CDR2 YNFKEQ. J lost 6 bases, V lost 4 bases, and 4 bases had no gene match. CDR3 length equals 14 residues.